The clone carrying this TCR beta chain was observed once. The target antigen is unknown. It is likely a read error, because the conserved phenylalanine at the end of the CDR3 is missing. Reverse transcription of 500 ng total RNA with a constant-region primer produced TCR beta cDNA. Amplification in three nested multiplex PCR rounds with slightly modified ARM-PCR gave rise to TCR beta libraries. Running ten to eleven cycles apiece, the first two PCR rounds relied on TRBV1-TRBV30 forward primers together with a C-beta reverse primer. Using its own MiXCR run on the multiplex PCR reads, TCRdb lists one record per CDR3 protein. The repertoire has 80,000 to 100,000 distinct CDR3 sequences, approximately 72% of them found once; the top ten carry more than 25%. Joint extraction of RNA and DNA used about 17-30 mg of bulk tissue that was unsorted. These data belong to a study of tumor-infiltrating lymphocytes in primary liver carcinoma. Study as a whole: The neoplasms were of stage T1-T3 N0M0, with dimensions of about 4 to 11 cm across. Points from the study as a whole: Lower overlap was observed for tumor-adjacent and tumor-blood pairs relative to tumor region pairs.

Germline V CDR1 and CDR2: SQVTM, ANQGSEA. The CDR3 has 13 residues. The sample taken for sequencing was tumor-adjacent normal liver tissue. The chain joins TRBV29-1 to TRBJ2-5, with D hard to call. The TCR comes from a man aged 40-49 years with primary liver carcinoma and hepatitis B virus infection. This CDR3 is CSVGEQIKETQYL. CDR3 bases: TGCAGTGTAGGAGAGCAGATTAAAGAGACCCAGTACCTC.